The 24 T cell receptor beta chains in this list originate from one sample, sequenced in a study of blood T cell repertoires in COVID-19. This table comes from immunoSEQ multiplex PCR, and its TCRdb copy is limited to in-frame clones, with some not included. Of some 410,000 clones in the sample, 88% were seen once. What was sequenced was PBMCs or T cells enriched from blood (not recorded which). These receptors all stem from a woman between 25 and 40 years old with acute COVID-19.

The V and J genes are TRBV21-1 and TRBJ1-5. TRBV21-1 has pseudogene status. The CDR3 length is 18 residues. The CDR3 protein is CASSKYFPYRNLDQPQHF. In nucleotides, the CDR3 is TGTGCCAGCAGCAAATATTTCCCGTATAGAAACCTAGATCAGCCCCAGCATTTT.

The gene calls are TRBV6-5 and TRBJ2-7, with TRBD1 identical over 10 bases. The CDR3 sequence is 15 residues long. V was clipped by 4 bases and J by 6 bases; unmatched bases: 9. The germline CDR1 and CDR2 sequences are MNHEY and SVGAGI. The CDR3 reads CASSFAGTGEGEQYF. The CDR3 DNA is TGTGCCAGCAGTTTCGCCGGGACAGGGGAGGGCGAGCAGTACTTC.

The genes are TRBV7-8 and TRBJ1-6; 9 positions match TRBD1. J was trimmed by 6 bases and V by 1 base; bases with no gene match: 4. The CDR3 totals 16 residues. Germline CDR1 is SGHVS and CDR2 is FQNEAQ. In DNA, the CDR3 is TGTGCCAGCAGCTTAGTTATGGGACAGGGTAATTCACCCCTCCACTTT. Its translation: CASSLVMGQGNSPLHF.

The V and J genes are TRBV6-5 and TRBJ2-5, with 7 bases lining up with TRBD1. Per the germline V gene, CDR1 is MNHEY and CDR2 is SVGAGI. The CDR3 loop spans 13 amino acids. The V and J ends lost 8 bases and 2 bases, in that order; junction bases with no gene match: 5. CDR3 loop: CASWKTGQETQYF. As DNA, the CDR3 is TGTGCCAGCTGGAAGACAGGGCAAGAGACCCAGTACTTC.

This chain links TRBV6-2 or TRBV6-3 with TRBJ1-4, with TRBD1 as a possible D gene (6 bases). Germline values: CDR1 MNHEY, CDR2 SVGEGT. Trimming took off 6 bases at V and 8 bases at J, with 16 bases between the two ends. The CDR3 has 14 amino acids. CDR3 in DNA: TGTGCCAGCAGCCCGGGCGGGGGCCGGGAAAAACTGTTTTTT. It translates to CASSPGGGREKLFF.

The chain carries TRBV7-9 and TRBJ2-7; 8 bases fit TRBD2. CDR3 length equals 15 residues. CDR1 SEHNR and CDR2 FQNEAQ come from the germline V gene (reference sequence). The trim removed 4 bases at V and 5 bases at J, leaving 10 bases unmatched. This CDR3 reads CASSSGLVVVDEQYF. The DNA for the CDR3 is TGTGCCAGCAGCTCGGGACTAGTTGTAGTCGACGAGCAGTACTTC.

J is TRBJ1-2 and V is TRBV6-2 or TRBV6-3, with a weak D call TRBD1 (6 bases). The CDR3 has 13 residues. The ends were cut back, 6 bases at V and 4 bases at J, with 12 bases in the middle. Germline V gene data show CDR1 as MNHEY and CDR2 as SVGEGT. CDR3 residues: CASSSGTTYGYTF. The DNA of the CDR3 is TGTGCCAGCAGCTCCGGGACAACCTATGGCTACACCTTC.

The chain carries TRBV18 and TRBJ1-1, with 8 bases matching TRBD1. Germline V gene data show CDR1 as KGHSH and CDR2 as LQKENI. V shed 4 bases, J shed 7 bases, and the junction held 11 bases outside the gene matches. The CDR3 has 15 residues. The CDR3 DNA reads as TGTGCCAGCTCACTTCGTAACCAGGGGGCTTATGAAGCTTTCTTT. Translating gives CASSLRNQGAYEAFF. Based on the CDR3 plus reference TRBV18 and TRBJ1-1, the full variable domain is NAGVMQNPRHLVRRRGQEARLRCSPMKGHSHVYWYRQLPEEGLKFMVYLQKENIIDESGMPKERFSAEFPKEGPSILRIQQVVRGDSAAYFCASSLRNQGAYEAFFGQGTRLTVV.

The CDR3 DNA reads TGTGCCAGCAGTAGAGAAGGACAGACTAATTCACCCCTCCACTTT. It translates to CASSREGQTNSPLHF. The chain employs TRBV6-2 or TRBV6-3 and TRBJ1-6; tentative D call: TRBD1 (6 bases). Germline assignment: CDR1 MNHEY and CDR2 SVGEGT. The CDR3 runs 15 residues. V was clipped by 5 bases and J by 6 bases, with 14 bases between them.

The CDR3 protein is CASSYESAGGVKNIQYF. In DNA form, the CDR3 reads TGTGCCAGCAGTTACGAGTCGGCGGGGGGTGTCAAAAACATTCAGTACTTC. The J gene is TRBJ2-4, the V gene TRBV6-2 or TRBV6-3, with TRBD2 identical over 8 bases. CDR1 is MNHEY and CDR2 is SVGEGT in the germline V gene. The trim removed 2 bases at V and 3 bases at J, leaving 9 bases unmatched. The CDR3 covers 17 residues.

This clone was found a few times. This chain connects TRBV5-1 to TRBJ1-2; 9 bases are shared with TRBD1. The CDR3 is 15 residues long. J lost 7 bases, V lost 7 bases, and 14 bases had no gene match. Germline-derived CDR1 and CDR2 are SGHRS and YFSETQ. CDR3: CASRPGRTGEGGYTF. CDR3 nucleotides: TGCGCCAGCCGCCCCGGTAGGACAGGGGAAGGTGGCTACACCTTC.

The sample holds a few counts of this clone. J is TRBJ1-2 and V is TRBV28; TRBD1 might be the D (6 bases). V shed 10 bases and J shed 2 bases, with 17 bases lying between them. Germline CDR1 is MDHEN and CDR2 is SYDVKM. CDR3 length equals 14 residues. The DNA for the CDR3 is TGTGCCACCGAGAACAGGGTGGGGAACTATGGCTACACCTTC. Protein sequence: CATENRVGNYGYTF.

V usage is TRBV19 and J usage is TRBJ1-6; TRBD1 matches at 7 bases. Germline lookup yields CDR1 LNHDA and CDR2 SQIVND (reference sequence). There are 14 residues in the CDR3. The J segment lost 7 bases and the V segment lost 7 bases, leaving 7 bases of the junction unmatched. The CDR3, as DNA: TGTGCCAGTAATCCGACAGGGATAAATTCACCCCTCCACTTT. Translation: CASNPTGINSPLHF.

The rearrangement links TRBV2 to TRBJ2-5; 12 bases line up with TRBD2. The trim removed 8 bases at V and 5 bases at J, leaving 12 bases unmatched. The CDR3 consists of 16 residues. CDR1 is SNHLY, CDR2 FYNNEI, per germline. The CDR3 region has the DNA TGTGCCAGCTCCAAAGCGCTAGCGGGGGGGGGCGAGACCCAGTACTTC. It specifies CASSKALAGGGETQYF. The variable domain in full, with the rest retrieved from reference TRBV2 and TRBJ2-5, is EPEVTQTPSHQVTQMGQEVILRCVPISNHLYFYWYRQILGQKVEFLVSFYNNEISEKSEIFDDQFSVERPDGSNFTLKIRSTKLEDSAMYFCASSKALAGGGETQYFGPGTRLLVL.

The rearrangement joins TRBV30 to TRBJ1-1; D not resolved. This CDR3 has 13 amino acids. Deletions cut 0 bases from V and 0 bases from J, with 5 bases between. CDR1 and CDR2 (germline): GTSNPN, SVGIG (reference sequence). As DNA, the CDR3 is TGTGCCTGGAGTGTAGCCGTGAACACTGAAGCTTTCTTT. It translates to CAWSVAVNTEAFF.

The CDR3 sequence is CASSFRGQTWAFF. The CDR3 bases are TGTGCCAGCAGTTTTCGGGGACAGACCTGGGCTTTCTTT. V is TRBV12-3 or TRBV12-4 and J is TRBJ1-1; 7 bases agree with TRBD1. The length of the CDR3 is 13 residues. With V trimmed by 3 bases and J by 11 bases, 9 bases remained unmatched.

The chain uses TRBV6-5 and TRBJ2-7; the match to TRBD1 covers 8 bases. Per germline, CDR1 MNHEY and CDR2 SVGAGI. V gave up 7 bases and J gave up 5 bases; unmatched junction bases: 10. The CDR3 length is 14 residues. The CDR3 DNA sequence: TGTGCCAGCACCAGGACAGGGAGGTCCAACGAGCAGTACTTC. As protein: CASTRTGRSNEQYF.

CDR3 nucleotide sequence: TGTGCCAGCAGCCCCCGACAGGGGGCATCCTACGAGCAGTACTTC. This codes for CASSPRQGASYEQYF. J is TRBJ2-7 and V is TRBV7-8; 10 bases line up with TRBD1. CDR1 is SGHVS, CDR2 FQNEAQ, per germline. V was pared by 5 bases and J by 1 base, with 5 bases of the junction left unmatched. The CDR3 is 15 amino acids.

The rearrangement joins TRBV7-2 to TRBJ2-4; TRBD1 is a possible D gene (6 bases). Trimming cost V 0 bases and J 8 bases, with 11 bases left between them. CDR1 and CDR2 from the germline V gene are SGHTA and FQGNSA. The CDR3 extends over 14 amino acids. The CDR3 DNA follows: TGTGCCAGCAGCTTAGCTAGCGAGGGGGACATTCAGTACTTC. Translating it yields CASSLASEGDIQYF.

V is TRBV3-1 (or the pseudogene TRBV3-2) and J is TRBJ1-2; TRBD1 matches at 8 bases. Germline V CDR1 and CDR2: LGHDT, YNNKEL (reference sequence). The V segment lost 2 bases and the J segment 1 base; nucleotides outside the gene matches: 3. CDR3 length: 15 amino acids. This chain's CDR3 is CASSQTGGVNYGYTF. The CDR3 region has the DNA TGTGCCAGCAGCCAAACAGGGGGAGTTAACTATGGCTACACCTTC.

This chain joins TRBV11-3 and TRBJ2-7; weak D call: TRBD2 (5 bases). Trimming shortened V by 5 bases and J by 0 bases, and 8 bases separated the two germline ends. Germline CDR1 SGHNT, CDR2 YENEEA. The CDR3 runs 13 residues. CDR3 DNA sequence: TGTGCCAGCAGCAGCGGTAGCTCCTACGAGCAGTACTTC. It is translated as CASSSGSSYEQYF. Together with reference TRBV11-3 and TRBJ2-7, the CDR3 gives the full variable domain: EAGVVQSPRYKIIEKKQPVAFWCNPISGHNTLYWYLQNLGQGPELLIRYENEEAVDDSQLPKDRFSAERLKGVDSTLKIQPAELGDSAVYLCASSSGSSYEQYFGPGTRLTVT.

CDR3 sequence: CASARAQYNEQFF. The CDR3 nucleotides are TGTGCTAGTGCGCGGGCCCAATACAATGAGCAGTTCTTC. V and J are TRBV12-5 and TRBJ2-1, with a tentative D call TRBD2 (5 bases). There are 13 residues in the CDR3. V shed 7 bases and J shed 4 bases, with 11 bases lying between them. From germline, CDR1 is LGHNT and CDR2 FRNRAP.

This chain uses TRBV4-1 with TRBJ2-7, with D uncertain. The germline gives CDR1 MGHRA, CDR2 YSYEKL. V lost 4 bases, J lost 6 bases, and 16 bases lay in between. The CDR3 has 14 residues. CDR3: CASSPGSRLSEQYF. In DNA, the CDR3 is TGCGCCAGCAGCCCCGGCAGCAGACTCTCCGAGCAGTACTTC.

The CDR3 region is CASSQDPGGRTDTQYF. The CDR3 DNA sequence: TGTGCCAGCAGCCAAGATCCGGGGGGCCGTACAGATACGCAGTATTTT. The genes are TRBV14 and TRBJ2-3, with D possibly matching TRBD2 (7 bases). The CDR3 has 16 amino acids. Trimming left V 0 bases short and J 3 bases short, with 13 bases between. Germline CDR1 SGHDN, CDR2 FVKESK.